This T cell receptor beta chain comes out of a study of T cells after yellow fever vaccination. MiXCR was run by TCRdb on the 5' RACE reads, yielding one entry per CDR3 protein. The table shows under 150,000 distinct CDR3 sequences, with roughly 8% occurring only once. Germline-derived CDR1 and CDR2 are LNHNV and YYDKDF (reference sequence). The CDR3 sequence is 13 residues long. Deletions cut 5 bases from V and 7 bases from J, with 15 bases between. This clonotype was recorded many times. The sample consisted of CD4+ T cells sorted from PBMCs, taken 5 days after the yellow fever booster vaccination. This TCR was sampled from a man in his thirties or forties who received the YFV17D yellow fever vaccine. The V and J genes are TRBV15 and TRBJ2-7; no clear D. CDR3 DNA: TGTGCCACCAGCGGCGGTGGGCTTGAGGAGCAGTACTTC. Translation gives CATSGGGLEEQYF. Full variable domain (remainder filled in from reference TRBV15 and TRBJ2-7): DAMVIQNPRYQVTQFGKPVTLSCSQTLNHNVMYWYQQKSSQAPKLLFHYYDKDFNNEADTPDNFQSRRPNTSFCFLDIRSPGLGDTAMYLCATSGGGLEEQYFGPGTRLTVT.